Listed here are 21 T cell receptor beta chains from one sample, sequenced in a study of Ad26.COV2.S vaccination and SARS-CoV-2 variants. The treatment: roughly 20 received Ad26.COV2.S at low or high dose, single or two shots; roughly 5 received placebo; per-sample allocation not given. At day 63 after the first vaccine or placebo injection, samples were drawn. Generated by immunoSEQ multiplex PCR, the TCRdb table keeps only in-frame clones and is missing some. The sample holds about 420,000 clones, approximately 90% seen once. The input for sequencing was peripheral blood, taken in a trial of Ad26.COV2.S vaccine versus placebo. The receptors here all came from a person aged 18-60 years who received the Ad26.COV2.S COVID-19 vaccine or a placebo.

In nucleotides, the CDR3 is TGCGCCAGCAGCCAAGATCACAAGCGGGGGAACAATGAGCAGTTCTTC. It encodes CASSQDHKRGNNEQFF. This sequence joins TRBV4-1 and TRBJ2-1; 8 positions agree with TRBD2. V was pared by 0 bases and J by 5 bases, with 6 bases of the junction left unmatched. Germline V gene sequence: CDR1 MGHRA, CDR2 YSYEKL. CDR3 length equals 16 residues.

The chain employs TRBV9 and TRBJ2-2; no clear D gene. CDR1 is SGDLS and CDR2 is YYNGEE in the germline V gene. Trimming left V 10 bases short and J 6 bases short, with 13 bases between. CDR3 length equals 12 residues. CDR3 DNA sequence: TGTGCCGGGGTAGGAGAGCCCGGGGAGCTGTTTTTT. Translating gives CAGVGEPGELFF.

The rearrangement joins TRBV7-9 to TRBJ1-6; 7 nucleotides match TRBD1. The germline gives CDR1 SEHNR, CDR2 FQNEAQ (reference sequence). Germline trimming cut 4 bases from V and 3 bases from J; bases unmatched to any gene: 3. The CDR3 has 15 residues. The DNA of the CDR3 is TGTGCCAGCAGCTCTGGACAGGTCTATAATTCACCCCTCCACTTT. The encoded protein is CASSSGQVYNSPLHF. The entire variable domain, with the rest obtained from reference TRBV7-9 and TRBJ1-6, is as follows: DTGVSQNPRHKITKRGQNVTFRCDPISEHNRLYWYRQTLGQGPEFLTYFQNEAQLEKSRLLSDRFSAERPKGSFSTLEIQRTEQGDSAMYLCASSSGQVYNSPLHFGNGTRLTVT.

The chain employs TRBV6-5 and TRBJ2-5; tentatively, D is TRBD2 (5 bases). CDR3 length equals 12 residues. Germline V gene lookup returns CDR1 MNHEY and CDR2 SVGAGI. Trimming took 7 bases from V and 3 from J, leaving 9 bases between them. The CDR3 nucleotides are TGTGCCAGCAAAGGACTGGAAGAGACCCAGTACTTC. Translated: CASKGLEETQYF.

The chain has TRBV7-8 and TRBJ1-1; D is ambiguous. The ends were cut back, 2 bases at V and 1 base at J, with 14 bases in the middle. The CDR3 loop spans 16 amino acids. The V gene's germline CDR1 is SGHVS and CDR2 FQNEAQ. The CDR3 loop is CASSLTVGGPNTEAFF. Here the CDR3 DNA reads TGTGCCAGCAGCTTAACCGTAGGTGGCCCGAACACTGAAGCTTTCTTT.

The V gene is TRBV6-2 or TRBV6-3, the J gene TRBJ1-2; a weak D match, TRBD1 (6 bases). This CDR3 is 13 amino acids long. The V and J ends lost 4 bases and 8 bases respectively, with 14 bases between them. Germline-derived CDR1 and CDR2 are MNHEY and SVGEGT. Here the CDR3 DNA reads TGTGCCAGCAGTTCACAGGGTTTCGGAGGCTACACCTTC. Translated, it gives CASSSQGFGGYTF.

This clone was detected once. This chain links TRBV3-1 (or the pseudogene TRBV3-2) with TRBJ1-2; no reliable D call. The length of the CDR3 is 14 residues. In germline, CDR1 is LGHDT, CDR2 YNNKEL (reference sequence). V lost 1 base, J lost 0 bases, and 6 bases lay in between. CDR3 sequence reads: CASSQVLANYGYTF. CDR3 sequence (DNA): TGTGCCAGCAGCCAAGTTTTAGCTAACTATGGCTACACCTTC.

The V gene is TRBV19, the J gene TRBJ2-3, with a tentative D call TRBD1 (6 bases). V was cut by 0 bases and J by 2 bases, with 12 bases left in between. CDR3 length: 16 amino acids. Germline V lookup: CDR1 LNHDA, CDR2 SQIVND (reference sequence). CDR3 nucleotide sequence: TGTGCCAGTAGTATAGACAGGGGTTCCACCACAGATACGCAGTATTTT. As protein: CASSIDRGSTTDTQYF.

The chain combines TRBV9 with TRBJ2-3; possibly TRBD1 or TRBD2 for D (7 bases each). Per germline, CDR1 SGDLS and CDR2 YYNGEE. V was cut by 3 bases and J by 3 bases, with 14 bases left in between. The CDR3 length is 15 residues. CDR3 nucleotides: TGTGCCAGCAGCGCCCAGGGGGGGCGGACAGATACGCAGTATTTT. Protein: CASSAQGGRTDTQYF. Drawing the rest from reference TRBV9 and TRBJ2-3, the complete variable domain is DSGVTQTPKHLITATGQRVTLRCSPRSGDLSVYWYQQSLDQGLQFLIQYYNGEERAKGNILERFSAQQFPDLHSELNLSSLELGDSALYFCASSAQGGRTDTQYFGPGTRLTVL.

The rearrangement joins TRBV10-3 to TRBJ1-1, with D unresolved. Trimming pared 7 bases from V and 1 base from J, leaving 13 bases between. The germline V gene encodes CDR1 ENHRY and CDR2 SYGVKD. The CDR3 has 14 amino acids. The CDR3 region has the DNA TGTGCCATCATGGGTGCCCCGGGGAACACTGAAGCTTTCTTT. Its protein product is CAIMGAPGNTEAFF.

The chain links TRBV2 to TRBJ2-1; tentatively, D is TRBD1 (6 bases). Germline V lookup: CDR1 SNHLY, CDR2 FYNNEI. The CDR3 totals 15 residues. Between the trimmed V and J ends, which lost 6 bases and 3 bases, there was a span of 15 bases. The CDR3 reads CASRTTGSSYNEQFF. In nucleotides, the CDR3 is TGTGCCAGCAGAACTACAGGGAGTAGCTACAATGAGCAGTTCTTC.

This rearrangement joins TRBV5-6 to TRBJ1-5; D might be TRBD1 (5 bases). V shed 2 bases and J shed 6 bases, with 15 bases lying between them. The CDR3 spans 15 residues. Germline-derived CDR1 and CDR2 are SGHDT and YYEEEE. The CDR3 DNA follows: TGTGCCAGCAGCTTCCGTACTACCGGGGGTCAGCCCCAGCATTTT. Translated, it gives CASSFRTTGGQPQHF.

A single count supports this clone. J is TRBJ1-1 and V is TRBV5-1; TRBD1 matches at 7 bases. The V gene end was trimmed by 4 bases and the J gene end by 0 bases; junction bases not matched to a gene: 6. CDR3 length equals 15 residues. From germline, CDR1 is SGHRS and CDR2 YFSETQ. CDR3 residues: CASSITGTVNTEAFF. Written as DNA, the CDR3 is TGCGCCAGCAGCATTACCGGGACAGTGAACACTGAAGCTTTCTTT. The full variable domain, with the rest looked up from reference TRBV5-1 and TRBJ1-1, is KAGVTQTPRYLIKTRGQQVTLSCSPISGHRSVSWYQQTPGQGLQFLFEYFSETQRNKGNFPGRFSGRQFSNSRSEMNVSTLELGDSALYLCASSITGTVNTEAFFGQGTRLTVV.

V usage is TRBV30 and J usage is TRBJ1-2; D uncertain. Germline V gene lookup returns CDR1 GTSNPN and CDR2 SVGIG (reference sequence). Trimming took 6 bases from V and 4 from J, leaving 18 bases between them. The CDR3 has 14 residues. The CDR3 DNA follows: TGTGCCTGTGGTCGGCCCACGAGGAGCTATGGCTACACCTTC. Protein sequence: CACGRPTRSYGYTF.

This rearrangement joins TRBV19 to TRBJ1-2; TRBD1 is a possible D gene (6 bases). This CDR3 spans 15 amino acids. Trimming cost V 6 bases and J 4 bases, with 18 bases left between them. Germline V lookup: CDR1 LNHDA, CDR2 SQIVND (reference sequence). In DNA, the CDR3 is TGTGCCAGTAGCAGAGAGGGGGACACTTTCTATGGCTACACCTTC. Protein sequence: CASSREGDTFYGYTF.

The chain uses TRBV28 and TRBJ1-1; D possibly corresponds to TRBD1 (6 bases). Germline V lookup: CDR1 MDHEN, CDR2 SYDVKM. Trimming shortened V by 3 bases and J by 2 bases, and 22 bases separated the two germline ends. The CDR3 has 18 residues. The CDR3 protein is CASSFILGPRGRNTEAFF. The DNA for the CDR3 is TGTGCCAGCAGTTTCATCCTCGGGCCTAGGGGGAGAAACACTGAAGCTTTCTTT.

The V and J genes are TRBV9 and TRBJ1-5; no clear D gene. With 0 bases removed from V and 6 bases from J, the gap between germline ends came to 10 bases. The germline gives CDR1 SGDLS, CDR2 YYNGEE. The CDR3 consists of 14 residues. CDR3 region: CASSVAGVGQPQHF. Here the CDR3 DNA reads TGTGCCAGCAGCGTAGCTGGGGTGGGTCAGCCCCAGCATTTT.

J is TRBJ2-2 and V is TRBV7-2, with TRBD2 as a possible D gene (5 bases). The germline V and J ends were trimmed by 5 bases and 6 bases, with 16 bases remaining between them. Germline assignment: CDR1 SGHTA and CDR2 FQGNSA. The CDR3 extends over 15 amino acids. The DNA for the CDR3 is TGTGCCAGCAGCCACCCCCGGTACGGGGCCGGGGAGCTGTTTTTT. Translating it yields CASSHPRYGAGELFF.

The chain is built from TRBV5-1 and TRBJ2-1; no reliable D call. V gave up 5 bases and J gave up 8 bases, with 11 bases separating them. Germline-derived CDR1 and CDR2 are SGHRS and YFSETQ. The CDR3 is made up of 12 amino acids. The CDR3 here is CASRGPEDEQFF. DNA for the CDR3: TGCGCCAGCAGAGGGCCTGAAGATGAGCAGTTCTTC.

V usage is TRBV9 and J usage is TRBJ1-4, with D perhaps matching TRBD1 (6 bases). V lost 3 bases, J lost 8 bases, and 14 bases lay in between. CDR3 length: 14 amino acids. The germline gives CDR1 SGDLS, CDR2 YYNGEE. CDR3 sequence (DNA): TGTGCCAGCAGCGCCCCAGGGGCTCGGGAAAAACTGTTTTTT. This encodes CASSAPGAREKLFF.

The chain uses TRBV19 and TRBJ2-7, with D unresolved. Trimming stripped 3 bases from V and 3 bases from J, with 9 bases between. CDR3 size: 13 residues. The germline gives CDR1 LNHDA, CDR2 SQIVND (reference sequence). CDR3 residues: CASSIDNHYEQYF. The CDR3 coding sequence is TGTGCCAGTAGTATTGACAACCACTACGAGCAGTACTTC.